Listed here are 31 T cell receptor beta chains from one sample, sequenced in a study of cytomegalovirus exposure and HLA in healthy donors. In the PCR, 60 Vbeta and 13 Jbeta primers were used. The table came from immunoSEQ multiplex PCR; TCRdb's copy has only in-frame clones and leaves some out. Here the sample spans 90,000 to 120,000 clones, 55% to 85% being singletons. The sample consisted of PBMCs. These receptors originate from a man aged 25-45 years in good health and CMV-seronegative.

The table lists this clone with a few counts. The chain is built from TRBV27 and TRBJ1-2; a possible D gene is TRBD1 (5 bases). Germline lookup yields CDR1 MNHEY and CDR2 SMNVEV (reference sequence). Between the trimmed V and J ends, which lost 0 bases and 3 bases, there was a span of 11 bases. The CDR3 runs to 15 residues. The CDR3 region has the DNA TGTGCCAGCAGTTTATCGGCGGGACCGCACTATGGCTACACCTTC. Residues: CASSLSAGPHYGYTF.

The V gene is TRBV19, the J gene TRBJ2-7, with TRBD2 matching 7 bases. The CDR3 is 15 residues long. The germline V gene has CDR1 LNHDA and CDR2 SQIVND (reference sequence). Losses at the gene ends were 6 bases for V and 1 base for J; bases not matched to a gene: 9. DNA of the CDR3: TGTGCCAGTAGCTGGGGAGGGTCCGAATCCTACGAGCAGTACTTC. The encoded protein is CASSWGGSESYEQYF.

This sequence joins TRBV20-1 and TRBJ1-2; D ambiguous. Trimming left V 8 bases short and J 3 bases short, with 10 bases between. The CDR3 runs to 11 residues. CDR1 and CDR2 (germline): DFQATT, SNEGSKA (reference sequence). Here the CDR3 DNA reads TGCAGTCTCTCCTTAGACTATGGCTACACCTTC. Residues: CSLSLDYGYTF.

The rearrangement joins TRBV11-1 to TRBJ2-4; D perhaps matches TRBD2 (5 bases). The CDR3 covers 15 residues. Germline V gives CDR1 SGHAT, CDR2 FQDESV (reference sequence). V dropped 1 base and J dropped 0 bases, with 7 bases sitting between them. CDR3 nucleotide sequence: TGTGCCAGCAGCTTAGAACGGGGAGCCAAAAACATTCAGTACTTC. As protein: CASSLERGAKNIQYF.

The V and J genes are TRBV13 and TRBJ2-7, with 9 positions matching TRBD1. V lost 4 bases to trimming and J lost 0 bases; unmatched junction nucleotides: 4. This CDR3 contains 15 residues. In germline, CDR1 is PRHDT, CDR2 FYEKMQ (reference sequence). CDR3 loop: CASSSRDRVSYEQYF. For the CDR3, the DNA is TGTGCCAGCAGCTCCCGGGACAGGGTCTCCTACGAGCAGTACTTC.

J is TRBJ1-3 and V is TRBV5-5; TRBD1 agrees at 8 bases. The CDR3 covers 15 residues. CDR1 and CDR2 from the germline V gene are SGHKS and YYEKEE (reference sequence). Trimming cost V 5 bases and J 8 bases; bases outside gene matches: 12. CDR3: CASSSRQGAGDTIYF. The CDR3 bases are TGTGCCAGCAGTTCCCGGCAGGGGGCAGGGGACACCATATATTTT.

The chain employs TRBV7-8 and TRBJ2-5; 13 bases line up with TRBD2. The J segment lost 5 bases and the V segment lost 5 bases, leaving 8 bases of the junction unmatched. The CDR3 contains 16 residues. Germline assignment: CDR1 SGHVS and CDR2 FQNEAQ. CDR3 coding DNA: TGTGCCAGCAGCGAAACTAGCGGGGGGGCCCTCGAGACCCAGTACTTC. Its protein is CASSETSGGALETQYF.

The chain joins TRBV29-1 to TRBJ2-7, with TRBD2 matching 8 bases. Germline V gene lookup returns CDR1 SQVTM and CDR2 ANQGSEA. Trimming removed 3 bases from V and 4 bases from J; junction bases left unmatched: 5. CDR3 size: 13 residues. The CDR3 protein is CSVEGGGLYEQYF. The DNA of the CDR3 is TGCAGCGTTGAGGGCGGGGGGCTGTACGAGCAGTACTTC.

Note on this clone: At one boundary the junction diverges from the germline segment, which might be a read error. This chain uses TRBV6-5 with TRBJ2-7, with D perhaps TRBD2 (6 bases). CDR3 length: 14 amino acids. Germline V CDR1 and CDR2: MNHEY, SVGAGI. CDR3 region: CASSYSEGQGVMVF. CDR3 nucleotides: TGTGCCAGCAGTTACTCGGAGGGGCAGGGCGTAATGGTCTTC.

This chain links TRBV7-9 with TRBJ2-1; D unclear. The CDR3 is 14 amino acids. V was clipped by 0 bases and J by 4 bases, with 7 bases between them. The germline V gene has CDR1 SEHNR and CDR2 FQNEAQ (reference sequence). Here the CDR3 DNA reads TGTGCCAGCAGCTTAGCCACGGTTTACAATGAGCAGTTCTTC. Protein product: CASSLATVYNEQFF.

V gene TRBV19 combines with J gene TRBJ1-1; possibly TRBD1 for D (6 bases). V was pared by 0 bases and J by 1 base, with 15 bases between. This CDR3 is 17 amino acids long. The V gene's germline CDR1 is LNHDA and CDR2 SQIVND (reference sequence). DNA for the CDR3: TGTGCCAGTAGTATAGATCAGGGCAGGGGATCGAACACTGAAGCTTTCTTT. As protein: CASSIDQGRGSNTEAFF.

As DNA, the CDR3 is TGCGCCAGCAGCCCCGGACAGGGGCAAGAGACCCAGTACTTC. This encodes CASSPGQGQETQYF. This chain uses TRBV4-1 with TRBJ2-5; 9 bases align to TRBD1. This CDR3 comprises 14 residues. The V gene end was trimmed by 4 bases and the J gene end by 2 bases; junction bases not matched to a gene: 2. Germline-derived CDR1 and CDR2 are MGHRA and YSYEKL.

J is TRBJ2-7 and V is TRBV14, with 11 bases that match TRBD2. The junction had 6 bases not matched to a gene; V was cut back by 4 bases and J by 4 bases. This CDR3 comprises 15 residues. CDR1 is SGHDN and CDR2 is FVKESK in the germline V gene. As DNA, the CDR3 is TGTGCCAGCAGCCGCAGACTAGCGGGGACTTACGAGCAGTACTTC. This encodes CASSRRLAGTYEQYF.

This clone was seen only once. The rearrangement uses TRBV29-1 and TRBJ2-7; D may be TRBD2 (6 bases). This CDR3 region has 11 residues. CDR1 is SQVTM and CDR2 is ANQGSEA in the germline V gene. Trimming removed 5 bases from V and 6 bases from J, with 11 bases in between. CDR3 residues: CSVLREAEQYF. The DNA of the CDR3 is TGCAGCGTTCTCAGGGAGGCCGAGCAGTACTTC.

The rearrangement links TRBV14 to TRBJ1-4; 7 bases line up with TRBD1. The germline CDR1 and CDR2 sequences are SGHDN and FVKESK. This CDR3 region has 15 residues. V lost 4 bases and J lost 5; bases outside the gene matches: 7. The CDR3 protein is CASSPRQGLNEKLFF. Written as DNA, the CDR3 is TGTGCCAGCAGCCCCCGACAGGGCTTAAATGAAAAACTGTTTTTT.

This clone was seen only a few times. The chain recombines TRBV6-5 with TRBJ2-5; TRBD2 is a possible D gene (6 bases). The germline V and J ends were trimmed by 5 bases and 5 bases, with 12 bases remaining between them. The CDR3 consists of 13 residues. Germline CDR1 reads MNHEY; CDR2 reads SVGAGI. The CDR3 bases are TGTGCCAGCAGTGCTAGCGTCAGGGAGACCCAGTACTTC. Translating gives CASSASVRETQYF.

This clone was seen a few times. The chain's CDR3 is CASSPRDSPNEKLFF. The CDR3 DNA follows: TGTGCCAGCTCACCCAGGGACAGCCCAAATGAAAAACTGTTTTTT. This rearrangement joins TRBV18 to TRBJ1-4, with TRBD1 matching 7 bases. V gave up 3 bases and J gave up 5 bases; unmatched junction bases: 6. Per the germline V gene, CDR1 is KGHSH and CDR2 is LQKENI. The CDR3 length is 15 residues.

J is TRBJ2-4 and V is TRBV28, with D unresolved. Trimming pared 1 base from V and 7 bases from J, leaving 17 bases between. The CDR3 consists of 16 residues. Germline CDR1 is MDHEN and CDR2 is SYDVKM. CDR3 region: CASSLLALATGNIQYF. For the CDR3, the DNA is TGTGCCAGCAGTTTATTGGCGTTGGCTACCGGGAACATTCAGTACTTC.

In its sample, this clone was seen once. J is TRBJ1-4 and V is TRBV5-5; 9 bases are a match to TRBD1. V dropped 2 bases and J dropped 6; count of bases not matched to a gene: 5. Germline values: CDR1 SGHKS, CDR2 YYEKEE (reference sequence). The CDR3 consists of 15 residues. The CDR3 nucleotides are TGTGCCAGCAGCTTACAGGGGGCAGTTGATGAAAAACTGTTTTTT. Residues: CASSLQGAVDEKLFF.

The V call is TRBV15, the J call TRBJ2-7; 7 bases map to TRBD2. The CDR3 is 14 amino acids. V lost 0 bases, J lost 2 bases, and 1 base stayed unmatched. The germline CDR1 and CDR2 sequences are LNHNV and YYDKDF (reference sequence). This CDR3 reads CATSRDRGAYEQYF. The CDR3 region has the DNA TGTGCCACCAGCAGAGATCGGGGGGCCTACGAGCAGTACTTC.

This clone was detected a few times. The chain employs TRBV6-6 and TRBJ1-1, with 8 bases aligning to TRBD1. Trimming took 4 bases from V and 1 from J; bases not matched to a gene: 5. Germline V gene sequence: CDR1 MNHNY, CDR2 SVGAGI (reference sequence). The length of the CDR3 is 15 residues. The CDR3 spells CASSSNDRGNTEAFF. CDR3 in DNA: TGTGCCAGCAGTTCCAATGACAGGGGGAACACTGAAGCTTTCTTT.

This clone came up once. The chain links TRBV28 to TRBJ2-5; D unresolved. In germline, CDR1 is MDHEN, CDR2 SYDVKM. V was trimmed by 5 bases and J by 1 base, leaving 11 bases between them. The CDR3 has 14 residues. The CDR3 coding sequence is TGTGCCAGCAGTCTCTATCCCCTCCAAGAGACCCAGTACTTC. Translation gives CASSLYPLQETQYF.

This chain uses TRBV30 with TRBJ2-1, with a weak D call TRBD2 (5 bases). The CDR3 is 16 amino acids. With 2 bases removed from V and 5 bases from J, the gap between germline ends came to 19 bases. Germline V gene sequence: CDR1 GTSNPN, CDR2 SVGIG (reference sequence). The CDR3 DNA follows: TGTGCCTGGAGTCCATTTGGAGGTCTTACAAACAATGAGCAGTTCTTC. Translating gives CAWSPFGGLTNNEQFF.

The chain is built from TRBV6-1 and TRBJ1-6; D is ambiguous. CDR1 is MNHNS and CDR2 is SASEGT in the germline V gene. This CDR3 has 14 residues. V lost 4 bases, J lost 0 bases, and 4 bases lay in between. CDR3 in amino acids: CASSGSSYNSPLHF. The CDR3 DNA reads as TGTGCCAGCAGTGGGAGCTCCTATAATTCACCCCTCCACTTT.

This clone is medium-sized (0.01 to 0.1%) in the sample. The chain joins TRBV6-1 to TRBJ1-1; 7 bases line up with TRBD1. The germline V gene has CDR1 MNHNS and CDR2 SASEGT. There are 14 residues in the CDR3. V was pared by 6 bases and J by 4 bases, with 8 bases of the junction left unmatched. CDR3 nucleotide sequence: TGTGCCAGCAGAGATTGGACAGGACTCACTGAAGCTTTCTTT. It encodes CASRDWTGLTEAFF.

The chain combines TRBV5-4 with TRBJ2-7, with D possibly matching TRBD1 (5 bases). Trimming left V 3 bases short and J 4 bases short, with 11 bases between. This CDR3 region has 13 residues. CDR1 is SGHNT and CDR2 is YYREEE in the germline V gene (reference sequence). The CDR3 coding sequence is TGTGCCAGCAGCTCTGGACATACGTACGAGCAGTACTTC. It yields the protein CASSSGHTYEQYF.

Remarks on this clone: Its ends do not fully match the called genes, so a read error is possible. The rearrangement joins TRBV18 to TRBJ2-3; 9 bases match TRBD1. The CDR3 runs to 16 residues. Germline CDR1 reads KGHSH; CDR2 reads LQKENI. CDR3 DNA sequence: TGTGCCAGCTCTCGCACAGGGGGCGGTGGTCCAGATATGCAGTATTTT. It specifies CASSRTGGGGPDMQYF. Full variable domain (remainder filled in from reference TRBV18 and TRBJ2-3): NAGVMQNPRHLVRRRGQEARLRCSPMKGHSHVYWYRQLPEEGLKFMVYLQKENIIDESGMPKERFSAEFPKEGPSILRIQQVVRGDSAAYFCASSRTGGGGPDMQYFGPGTRLTVL.

The CDR3: CASGGGDPRVSGELFF. CDR3 DNA: TGTGCCAGCGGAGGGGGGGACCCCCGGGTTTCGGGGGAGCTGTTTTTT. The chain combines TRBV2 with TRBJ2-2; a possible D gene is TRBD2 (7 bases). CDR1 is SNHLY, CDR2 FYNNEI, per germline. Trimming stripped 8 bases from V and 8 bases from J, with 24 bases between. This CDR3 is 16 amino acids long.

The V call is TRBV7-9, the J call TRBJ2-1; unclear D gene. The CDR3 spans 13 residues. With 5 bases removed from V and 4 bases from J, the gap between germline ends came to 9 bases. Germline CDR1 and CDR2: SEHNR and FQNEAQ (reference sequence). CDR3 DNA: TGTGCCAGCAGCCACCCAGGTTACAATGAGCAGTTCTTC. Translation: CASSHPGYNEQFF.

The chain combines TRBV5-1 with TRBJ1-1, with a tentative D call TRBD1 (5 bases). The ends were cut back, 2 bases at V and 4 bases at J, with 15 bases in the middle. The CDR3 has 15 residues. Germline CDR1 reads SGHRS; CDR2 reads YFSETQ. The CDR3 nucleotides read TGCGCCAGCAGCTTTCGTCCATTCCAGGGCACTGAAGCTTTCTTT. It codes for CASSFRPFQGTEAFF.

The chain couples TRBV19 to TRBJ2-7; TRBD1 matches at 10 bases. With V trimmed by 4 bases and J by 8 bases, 5 bases remained unmatched. The germline CDR1 and CDR2 sequences are LNHDA and SQIVND (reference sequence). The CDR3 consists of 13 residues. The CDR3 sequence is CASSTTGGAQQYF. CDR3 nucleotides: TGTGCCAGTAGTACGACAGGGGGCGCCCAGCAGTACTTC.